The 8 T cell receptor beta chains below all came from one sample that was sequenced in a study of cytomegalovirus exposure and HLA in healthy donors. PCR involved 60 Vbeta and 13 Jbeta primers. Sequencing used immunoSEQ multiplex PCR; TCRdb keeps in-frame clones, though not all of them. The sample yields about 160,000 clones, about 80% seen once. Sequenced: PBMCs. These receptors were collected from a man in his late teens or twenties in good health and CMV-seropositive.

The chain joins TRBV6-1 to TRBJ2-2; no definite D call. The CDR3 is 14 residues long. Germline V gene sequence: CDR1 MNHNS, CDR2 SASEGT. V lost 7 bases to trimming and J lost 3 bases, with 12 bases between them. CDR3 in DNA: TGTGCCAGCACGTACGACATATACACCGGGGAGCTGTTTTTT. It yields the protein CASTYDIYTGELFF.

The chain couples TRBV6-5 to TRBJ2-7; D may be TRBD1 (5 bases). CDR3 length equals 12 residues. V was shortened by 11 bases and J by 0 bases, with 11 bases between the two germline ends. CDR1 is MNHEY, CDR2 SVGAGI, per germline. The CDR3 region is CAPGASSYEQYF. The CDR3 bases are TGTGCCCCTGGGGCCAGCTCCTACGAGCAGTACTTC.

The chain links TRBV19 to TRBJ1-1; D possibly corresponds to TRBD1 (6 bases). The ends were cut back, 5 bases at V and 4 bases at J, with 20 bases in the middle. CDR1 and CDR2 from the germline V gene are LNHDA and SQIVND (reference sequence). The CDR3 runs 16 residues. The CDR3 nucleotides are TGTGCCAGTAGTTATATACAAGTACAGGGAACCACTGAAGCTTTCTTT. It is translated as CASSYIQVQGTTEAFF.

In this sample, this clone turned up a few times. The chain uses TRBV4-3 and TRBJ2-3; TRBD2 is a possible D gene (6 bases). V was cut by 4 bases and J by 0 bases, with 8 bases left in between. CDR3 length equals 14 residues. Germline CDR1 is LGHNA and CDR2 is YSLEER. The CDR3 sequence is CASSPSGSTDTQYF. In DNA, the CDR3 is TGCGCCAGCAGCCCGAGCGGGAGCACAGATACGCAGTATTTT.

The chain employs TRBV18 and TRBJ2-5, with TRBD1 identical over 7 bases. CDR1 is KGHSH, CDR2 LQKENI, per germline. With V trimmed by 1 base and J by 3 bases, 2 bases remained unmatched. This CDR3 comprises 14 residues. The CDR3 sequence: CASSPRTGEETQYF. The CDR3 nucleotides are TGTGCCAGCTCACCACGAACAGGGGAAGAGACCCAGTACTTC.

The genes are TRBV28 and TRBJ2-7; TRBD1 matches at 11 bases. V was pared by 3 bases and J by 4 bases, with 2 bases of the junction left unmatched. The CDR3 length is 14 residues. Germline loops: CDR1 MDHEN, CDR2 SYDVKM. The CDR3 DNA reads as TGTGCCAGCAGTTTGGGACAGGGGGGGTACGAGCAGTACTTC. Translating it yields CASSLGQGGYEQYF.

The chain has TRBV9 and TRBJ1-2, with D unclear. The CDR3 has 15 amino acids. V was clipped by 0 bases and J by 6 bases, with 15 bases between them. Germline CDR1 and CDR2: SGDLS and YYNGEE. CDR3 sequence (DNA): TGTGCCAGCAGCGTAGCTGCAGGAGAGAGGGATGGCTACACCTTC. The encoded protein is CASSVAAGERDGYTF. Full variable domain (outside the CDR3, taken from reference TRBV9 and TRBJ1-2): DSGVTQTPKHLITATGQRVTLRCSPRSGDLSVYWYQQSLDQGLQFLIQYYNGEERAKGNILERFSAQQFPDLHSELNLSSLELGDSALYFCASSVAAGERDGYTFGSGTRLTVV.

This rearrangement joins TRBV5-1 to TRBJ2-1; 7 bases map to TRBD2. There are 20 residues in the CDR3. The V segment lost 4 bases and the J segment 7 bases; nucleotides outside the gene matches: 26. Germline V lookup: CDR1 SGHRS, CDR2 YFSETQ. CDR3 nucleotides: TGCGCCAGCAGCCCCTCCCTTGGACTAGTGGGGGGGAACGGTAAAAATGAGCAGTTCTTC. It yields the protein CASSPSLGLVGGNGKNEQFF.